Given below is one T cell receptor (beta chain) in context. In the authors' methods: Using reference gene primer amplification, nucleated cell counts were estimated. Profiling relied on immunoSEQ multiplex PCR, and the TCRdb table lists in-frame clones only, not all of them. V and J calls plus clone size are reproduced from that table; the DNA served to infer D and trimming. The sample comprises around 200,000 clones, 80% to 90% of which are singletons, and about 14% rests with the top ten. These data originate in a study of blood T cell repertoires in COVID-19. Study-level background: COVID-19 samples from acute and convalescent phases originated in the United States, Italy and Spain. PBMCs, B-cell-depleted T cells, or T cells were the source of the cDNA or gDNA that made up the material.

V was trimmed by 4 bases and J by 2 bases, leaving 4 bases between them. In germline, CDR1 is MDHEN, CDR2 SYDVKM. The CDR3 length is 12 residues. The receptor comes from a woman in her 70s with COVID-19, enrolled during active disease. Input material: peripheral blood. V is TRBV28 and J is TRBJ2-3; no clear D. The CDR3 bases are TGTGCCAGCAGTTATAACACAGATACGCAGTATTTT. This translates into CASSYNTDTQYF.